These T cell receptor beta chains were read from a single sample in a study of T cell repertoires in cytomegalovirus infection. Each CDR3 protein is one row after TCRdb ran MiXCR on the reads. Here the sample spans roughly 200,000 distinct CDR3 sequences, 8% to 10% being singletons. Sample: PBMCs. The receptors shown here come from a human donor in good health (CMV status not recorded). Some clones in this sample may be carry-over from other donors' samples. Both conserved end residues are part of each CDR3. Each record gives: CDR3 length, J gene, D gene, clone size, V gene, CDR3 protein. D genes are given only for firm matches. Size is stated for part of the rows, as once, few or many counts, or as a class when the clone is expanded.

14,TRBJ1-1,.,few,TRBV7-2,CASSLNGKNTEAFF
15,TRBJ2-3,.,many,TRBV6-2/TRBV6-3,CASSELGRSTDTQYF
14,TRBJ2-3,.,many,TRBV11-2,CASSPVGGPDTQYF
13,TRBJ1-5,.,many,TRBV20-1,CSALDSLNQPQHF
14,TRBJ2-5,.,many,TRBV6-1,CASRRDPIRETQYF
15,TRBJ2-6,.,many,TRBV7-2,CASSLRGPGANVLTF
12,TRBJ1-6,.,few,TRBV25-1,CATSRQDSPLHF
15,TRBJ1-2,.,many,TRBV7-2,CASSLGSTANYGYTF
17,TRBJ2-2,.,.,TRBV5-1,CASSLGAGGSNTGELFF
15,TRBJ2-5,.,few,TRBV9,CASSVAGGRQETQYF
16,TRBJ2-3,TRBD2,.,TRBV7-6,CASSSSSGGGKDTQYF
15,TRBJ1-6,.,.,TRBV28,CASRGGTEDNSPLHF
15,TRBJ2-7,.,many,TRBV2,CASRQTGTGYYEQYF
15,TRBJ2-7,TRBD1,many,TRBV7-8,CASSPPGTGGSEQYF
14,TRBJ1-1,.,.,TRBV29-1,CSVLDRSAATEAFF
19,TRBJ1-5,TRBD1,few,TRBV2,CASSEAVPGQALGNQPQHF